The subject of this entry is one T cell receptor (beta chain). The clone's antigen remains unknown. No per-base quality is available; no much larger clone lies one base away. In the same sample, other DNA sequences code for this CDR3. This specimen belongs to a study of shared clonotypes between healthy human individuals (TCRdb year 2020). Study-wide context: The cohort comprised a couple of women and a few men aged 18 to 49 years. Per donor, three plates each were used for CD4 naive and CD4 memory, two for CD8 naive, and one for CD8 memory. To estimate repertoire size and how much clonotype sharing occurs between individuals, the study deeply sequenced the blood TCR repertoires of about five healthy adults. Different laboratories and diverse techniques were used to prepare libraries and sequence TCR repertoires, to increase sequencing depth and limit assay-specific biases. Each donor's leukapheresis produced roughly between roughly 0.94 and 9.5 billion PBMCs. Summary of the overall study and its limitations: Incomplete sequencing was indicated by rarefaction of sorted-subset datasets, despite the large sequencing depth. Pairwise subsampling indicated that sequencing depth was expected to affect the degree of clonotype sharing among donors. Because the study included only a small number of donors, the genetic and exposure-history diversity represented was limited. Higher generation probabilities were observed for clonotypes shared by all four sorted-subset donors than for non-shared clonotypes. Naive subsets generally had larger estimated clonotype richness than memory subsets. Sharing across a few donors was observed for about 4.8% of naive CD4, about 4% of naive CD8, 2% to 2.5% of memory CD4, and about 0.39% of memory CD8 clonotypes. Sampling was limited to blood, and TCR repertoires in tissue likely differ from TCR repertoires in blood.

The donors were healthy, HIV-negative adults who had no recently reported acute infections or vaccinations. Every donor was a Caucasian adult living in Nashville, Tennessee, USA. The CD8 memory samples were a combination of magnetically selected CD45RO+ cells and CCR7-negative CD45RA+ effector memory (TemRA) cells. Blood was collected by leukapheresis, and PBMCs were isolated by Ficoll-Histopaque density gradient centrifugation and then cryopreserved in liquid nitrogen vapor phase. Analytical flow cytometry was used to check the purity and quantity of every magnetically sorted T cell population. From each sorted fraction, genomic DNA was isolated and quantified by UV absorbance on a Nanodrop 2000c. TCR CDR3 regions were amplified from genomic DNA by multiplex PCR using the deep immunoSEQ assay. For each cell subset, the extracted genomic DNA was distributed evenly across all wells of several immunoSEQ 96-well plates, and each plate served as one replicate. For sorted subsets, about 210 ng of genomic DNA, equivalent to 25,000 to 35,000 T cell genomes, went into each replicate PCR. Purified libraries were quantified with a Qubit 3.0 fluorometer, sized on a Bioanalyzer 2100, and re-quantified with the KAPA Library Quantification kit. Each immunoSEQ 96-well plate was sequenced on its own single-read 150-cycle Illumina NextSeq 550 flow cell. The study's processing was this. The immunoSEQ output contained only junctional sequences without quality scores, so filtering could not match that applied to full-length reads. Sequences were annotated with PyIR, a Python wrapper for IgBLAST v1.9, using IMGT germline references to assign V/J genes and CDR3. Reads were filtered out if the reads had weak V/J assignments (E-value above 1e-6), no CDR3, stop codons, out-of-frame junctions, or ambiguous translated residues. A V3J clonotype was defined by an identical inferred V gene, J gene, and CDR3 amino acid sequence. To compute the percentage overlap between repertoires, the number of shared unique clonotypes was divided by the size of the smaller repertoire. Three approaches were used to assess repertoire richness: RTK rarefaction, the Chao1 estimator, and Recon v2.1 estimates of unobserved clonotypes. OLGA was used to compute generation probabilities for all TCRbeta clonotypes that the gDNA method yielded from a handful of donors. Drawn from immuneACCESS, this table holds only the in-frame rearrangements with V and J called that TCRdb kept. Clones are partly lost; checked studies trace under half to an unresolved V gene and leave the rest unexplained. V and J calls plus clone size are reproduced from that table; the DNA served to infer D and trimming. The sample records around 79,000 clones, roughly three fifths of which are singletons. The ten largest account for around 50% of the sample.

The TCR was taken from a man aged 25-40 years in good health. The source material was memory CD8+ T cells sorted from blood. The sample's cell subset or site label is to be understood as: CD45RO+ cells pooled with CCR7-negative TemRA cells.

The DNA reads TGTGCCAGCAGTCCAGGGGGCAATACAGATACGCAGTATTTT. Its protein reads: CASSPGGNTDTQYF. The sequence joins TRBV27 to TRBJ2-3; the junction holds 8 bases that match TRBD1. From the cysteine up to the phenylalanine, the CDR3 has a length of 14 residues. Of all the DNA, just the CDR3 is kept, 42 bases in frame from base 1. V is cut back by 5 bases and J by 3 bases, with 4 bases in the junction unmatched. CDR1 is given as MNHEY and CDR2 as SMNVEV, both from the germline V gene (reference sequence).